This T cell receptor beta chain was identified during a study of T-cell memory formation after mild COVID-19. The study's findings and limits: In pre-infection memory, a portion of responding clones appeared, which suggested that cross-reactive memory joined. Confirmation of SARS-CoV-2 specificity was lacking for second-wave clones peaking day 37. Among CD4+ contracting clones, most were CM and EM, and CD8+ ones EMRA.

The CDR3 is made up of 14 amino acids. Trimming took off 4 bases at V and 0 bases at J, with 7 bases between the two ends. TCRalpha and TCRbeta libraries used 5'RACE with constant-segment primers and UMIs. TCRdb recomputed calls from the 5' RACE reads with MiXCR, one row per CDR3 protein. In the table there are 350,000 to 500,000 distinct CDR3 sequences, roughly 18% of which are singletons. About this clonotype: Antigen specificity is unknown.

This rearrangement joins TRBV12-3 or TRBV12-4 to TRBJ1-3; D uncertain. The clonotype comes from a man between 18 and 29 years old who had mild COVID-19 (a few samples of this study predate the infection). Cell type and time point are not known. Sequenced material: PBMCs or a T cell subset sorted from them (not recorded which). CDR3 coding DNA: TGTGCCAGCAGTTATCCCAACTCTGGAAACACCATATATTTT. This gives the protein CASSYPNSGNTIYF.